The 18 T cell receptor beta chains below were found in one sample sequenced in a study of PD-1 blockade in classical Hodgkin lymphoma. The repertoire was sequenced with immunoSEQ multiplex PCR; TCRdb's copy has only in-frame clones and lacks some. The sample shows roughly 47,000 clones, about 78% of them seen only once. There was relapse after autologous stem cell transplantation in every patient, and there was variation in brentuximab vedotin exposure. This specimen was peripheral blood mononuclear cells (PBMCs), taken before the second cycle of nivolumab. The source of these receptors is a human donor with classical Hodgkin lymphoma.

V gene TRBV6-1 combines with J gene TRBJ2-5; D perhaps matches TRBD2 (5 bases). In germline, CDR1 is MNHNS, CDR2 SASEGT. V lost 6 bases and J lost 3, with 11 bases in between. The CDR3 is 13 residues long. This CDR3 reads CASRRAVEETQYF. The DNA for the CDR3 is TGTGCCAGCAGGCGGGCCGTCGAAGAGACCCAGTACTTC.

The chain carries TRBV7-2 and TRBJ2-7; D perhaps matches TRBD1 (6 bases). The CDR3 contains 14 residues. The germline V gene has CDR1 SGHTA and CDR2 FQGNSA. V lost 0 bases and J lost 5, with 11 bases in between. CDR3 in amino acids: CASSLAAGANEQYF. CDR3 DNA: TGTGCCAGCAGCTTAGCGGCAGGGGCCAACGAGCAGTACTTC.

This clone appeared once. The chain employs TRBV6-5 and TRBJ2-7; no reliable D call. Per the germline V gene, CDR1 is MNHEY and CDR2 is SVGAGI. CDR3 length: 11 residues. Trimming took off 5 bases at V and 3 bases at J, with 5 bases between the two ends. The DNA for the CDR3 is TGTGCCAGCAGTCGGCACTACGAGCAGTACTTC. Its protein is CASSRHYEQYF.

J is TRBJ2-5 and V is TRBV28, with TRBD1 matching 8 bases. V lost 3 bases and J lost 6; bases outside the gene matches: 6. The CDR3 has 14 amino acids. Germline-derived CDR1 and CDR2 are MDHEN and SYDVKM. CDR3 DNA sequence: TGTGCCAGCAGTTTGGCAGGGGGCGCACAGACCCAGTACTTC. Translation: CASSLAGGAQTQYF.

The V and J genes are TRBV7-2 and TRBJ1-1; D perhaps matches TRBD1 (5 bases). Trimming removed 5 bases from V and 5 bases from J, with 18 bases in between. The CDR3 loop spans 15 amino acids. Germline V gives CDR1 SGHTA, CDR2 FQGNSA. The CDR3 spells CASSRVGGASTEAFF. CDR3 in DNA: TGTGCCAGCAGCCGAGTGGGAGGGGCCTCTACTGAAGCTTTCTTT.

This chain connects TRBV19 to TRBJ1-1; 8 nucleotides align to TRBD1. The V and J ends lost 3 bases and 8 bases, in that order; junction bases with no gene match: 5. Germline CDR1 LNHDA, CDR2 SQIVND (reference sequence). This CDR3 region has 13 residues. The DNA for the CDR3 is TGTGCCAGTAGTATTTTTAGGACAGGGGAAGCTTTCTTT. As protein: CASSIFRTGEAFF.

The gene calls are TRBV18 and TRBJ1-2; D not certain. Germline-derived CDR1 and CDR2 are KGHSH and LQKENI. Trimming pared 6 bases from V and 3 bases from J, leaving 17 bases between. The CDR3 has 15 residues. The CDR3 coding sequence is TGTGCCAGCTCCCTGTCCGAACGGAGTGACTATGGCTACACCTTC. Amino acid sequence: CASSLSERSDYGYTF.

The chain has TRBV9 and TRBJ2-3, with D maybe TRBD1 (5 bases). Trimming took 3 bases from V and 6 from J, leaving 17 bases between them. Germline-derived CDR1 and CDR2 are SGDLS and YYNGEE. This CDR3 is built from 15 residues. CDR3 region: CASSAYTGTEDTQYF. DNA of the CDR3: TGTGCCAGCAGCGCCTACACAGGAACCGAGGATACGCAGTATTTT.

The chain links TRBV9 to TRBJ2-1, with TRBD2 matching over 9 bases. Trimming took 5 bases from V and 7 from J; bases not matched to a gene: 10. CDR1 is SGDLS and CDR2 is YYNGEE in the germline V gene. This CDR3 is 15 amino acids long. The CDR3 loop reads CASSASGGGANEQFF. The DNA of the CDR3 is TGTGCCAGCAGTGCCTCAGGCGGGGGGGCGAATGAGCAGTTCTTC. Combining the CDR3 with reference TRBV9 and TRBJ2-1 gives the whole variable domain DSGVTQTPKHLITATGQRVTLRCSPRSGDLSVYWYQQSLDQGLQFLIQYYNGEERAKGNILERFSAQQFPDLHSELNLSSLELGDSALYFCASSASGGGANEQFFGPGTRLTVL.

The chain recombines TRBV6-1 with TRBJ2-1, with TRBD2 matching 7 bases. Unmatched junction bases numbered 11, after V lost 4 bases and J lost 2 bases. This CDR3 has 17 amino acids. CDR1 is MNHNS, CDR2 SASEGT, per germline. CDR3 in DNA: TGTGCCAGCAGTGGCGCCGGGGCTCGGGGGGCCTACAATGAGCAGTTCTTC. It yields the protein CASSGAGARGAYNEQFF.

Here the CDR3 DNA reads TGTGCCAGCAGCGTGGGGACAGGGTATCACGGGGAGCTGTTTTTT. This gives the protein CASSVGTGYHGELFF. V is TRBV9 and J is TRBJ2-2; 9 bases agree with TRBD1. Trimming took 2 bases from V and 7 from J; bases not matched to a gene: 6. Germline V lookup: CDR1 SGDLS, CDR2 YYNGEE. The CDR3 is made up of 15 amino acids.

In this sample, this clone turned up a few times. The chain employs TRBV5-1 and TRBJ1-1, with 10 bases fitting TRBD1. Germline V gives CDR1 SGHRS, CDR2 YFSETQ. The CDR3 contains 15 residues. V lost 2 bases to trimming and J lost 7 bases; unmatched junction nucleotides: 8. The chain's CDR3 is CASSFQPGTGDEAFF. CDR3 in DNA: TGCGCCAGCAGCTTCCAACCCGGGACAGGGGATGAAGCTTTCTTT. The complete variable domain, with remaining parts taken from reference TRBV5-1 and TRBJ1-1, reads KAGVTQTPRYLIKTRGQQVTLSCSPISGHRSVSWYQQTPGQGLQFLFEYFSETQRNKGNFPGRFSGRQFSNSRSEMNVSTLELGDSALYLCASSFQPGTGDEAFFGQGTRLTVV.

CDR3: CASSDSYGVNGYTF. CDR3 nucleotide sequence: TGTGCCAGCAGTGACTCGTACGGGGTTAATGGCTACACCTTC. This chain links TRBV6-4 with TRBJ1-2, with unresolved D. The CDR3 covers 14 residues. Trimming removed 0 bases at V and 6 bases at J, with 11 bases between. The germline V gene encodes CDR1 MRHNA and CDR2 SNTAGT.

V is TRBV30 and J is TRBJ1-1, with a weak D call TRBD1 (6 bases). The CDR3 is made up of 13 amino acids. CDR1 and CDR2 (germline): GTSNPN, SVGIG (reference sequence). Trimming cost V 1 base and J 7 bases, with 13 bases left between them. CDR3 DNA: TGTGCCTGGAGTGCACAGTGGACAGATGAAGCTTTCTTT. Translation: CAWSAQWTDEAFF.

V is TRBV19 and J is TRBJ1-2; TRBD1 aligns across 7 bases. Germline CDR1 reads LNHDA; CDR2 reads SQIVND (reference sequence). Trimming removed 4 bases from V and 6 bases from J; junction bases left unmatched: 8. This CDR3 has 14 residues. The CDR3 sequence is CASSTTGTVDGYTF. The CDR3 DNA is TGTGCCAGTAGTACTACCGGGACAGTGGATGGCTACACCTTC.

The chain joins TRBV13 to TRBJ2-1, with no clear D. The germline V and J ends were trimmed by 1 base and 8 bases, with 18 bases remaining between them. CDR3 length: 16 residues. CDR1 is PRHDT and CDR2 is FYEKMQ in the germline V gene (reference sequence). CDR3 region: CASSLAWSAPGHEQFF. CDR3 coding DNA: TGTGCCAGCAGCTTAGCCTGGTCGGCCCCCGGGCATGAGCAGTTCTTC.

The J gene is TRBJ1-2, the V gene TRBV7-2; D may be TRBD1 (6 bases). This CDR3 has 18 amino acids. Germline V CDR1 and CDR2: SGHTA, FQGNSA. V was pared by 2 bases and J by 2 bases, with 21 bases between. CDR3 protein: CASSLIPQGLSSNYGYTF. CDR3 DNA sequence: TGTGCCAGCAGCTTAATACCCCAGGGGCTCAGCTCCAACTATGGCTACACCTTC.

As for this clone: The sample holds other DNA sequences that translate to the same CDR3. Here the CDR3 reads CASSLGPGYGYTF. In DNA form, the CDR3 reads TGTGCCAGCAGCTTGGGACCTGGCTATGGCTACACCTTC. The V and J genes are TRBV5-6 and TRBJ1-2; no clear D gene. V was trimmed by 0 bases and J by 4 bases, leaving 7 bases between them. Germline loops: CDR1 SGHDT, CDR2 YYEEEE. There are 13 residues in the CDR3.